The present TCR beta chain was sequenced within a study of cytomegalovirus exposure and HLA in healthy donors. Study-wide findings and caveats: Confirmation in vitro established that a few CMV-associated chains were specific for CMV antigens. CMV serostatus was the sole immune exposure information available. A highly shared variant cluster was judged a likely technical artifact.

Germline assignment: CDR1 SNHLY and CDR2 FYNNEI. CDR3 size: 14 residues. The V segment lost 3 bases and the J segment 3 bases; nucleotides outside the gene matches: 3. In regard to this clone: Its matching antigen is unknown.

The PCR made use of 60 Vbeta and 13 Jbeta primers. TCRdb keeps only in-frame clones here, not all; method: immunoSEQ multiplex PCR. The table lists 100,000 to 130,000 clones, approximately 80% of them singletons. This receptor was obtained from a male donor in good health and CMV-seronegative. Specimen: PBMCs. V gene TRBV2 combines with J gene TRBJ2-7; 9 bases are shared with TRBD1. The CDR3 is CASSERQGGYEQYF. For the CDR3, the DNA is TGTGCCAGCAGTGAGAGACAGGGGGGCTACGAGCAGTACTTC.